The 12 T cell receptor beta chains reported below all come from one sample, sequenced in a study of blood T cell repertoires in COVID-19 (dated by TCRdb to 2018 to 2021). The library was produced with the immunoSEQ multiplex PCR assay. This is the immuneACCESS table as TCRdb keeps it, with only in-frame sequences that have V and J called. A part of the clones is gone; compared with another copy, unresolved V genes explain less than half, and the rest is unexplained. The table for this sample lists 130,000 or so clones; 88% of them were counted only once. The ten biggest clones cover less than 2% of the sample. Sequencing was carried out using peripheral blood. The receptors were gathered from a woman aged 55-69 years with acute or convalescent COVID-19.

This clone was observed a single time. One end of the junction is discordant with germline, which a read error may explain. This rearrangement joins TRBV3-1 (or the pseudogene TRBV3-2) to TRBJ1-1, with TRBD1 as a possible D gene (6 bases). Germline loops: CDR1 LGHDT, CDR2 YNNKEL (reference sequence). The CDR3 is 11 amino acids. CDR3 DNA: TGTGCCAGCACCCAAGGGACAGAAGCTTTCTTT. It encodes CASTQGTEAFF.

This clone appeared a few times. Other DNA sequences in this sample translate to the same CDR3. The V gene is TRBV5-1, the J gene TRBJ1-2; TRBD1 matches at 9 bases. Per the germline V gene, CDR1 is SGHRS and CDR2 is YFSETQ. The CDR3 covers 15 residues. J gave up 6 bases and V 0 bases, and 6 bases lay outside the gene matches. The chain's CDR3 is CASSLEGQGLDGYTF. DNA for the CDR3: TGCGCCAGCAGCTTGGAAGGACAGGGGTTGGATGGCTACACCTTC. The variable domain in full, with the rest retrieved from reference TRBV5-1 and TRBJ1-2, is KAGVTQTPRYLIKTRGQQVTLSCSPISGHRSVSWYQQTPGQGLQFLFEYFSETQRNKGNFPGRFSGRQFSNSRSEMNVSTLELGDSALYLCASSLEGQGLDGYTFGSGTRLTVV.

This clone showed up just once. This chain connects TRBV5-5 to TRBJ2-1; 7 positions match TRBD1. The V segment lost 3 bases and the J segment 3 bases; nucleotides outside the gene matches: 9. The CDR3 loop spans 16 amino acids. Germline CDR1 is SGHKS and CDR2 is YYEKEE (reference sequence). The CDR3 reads CASSSWSGTVYNEQFF. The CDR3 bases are TGTGCCAGCAGCTCATGGTCCGGGACAGTCTACAATGAGCAGTTCTTC.

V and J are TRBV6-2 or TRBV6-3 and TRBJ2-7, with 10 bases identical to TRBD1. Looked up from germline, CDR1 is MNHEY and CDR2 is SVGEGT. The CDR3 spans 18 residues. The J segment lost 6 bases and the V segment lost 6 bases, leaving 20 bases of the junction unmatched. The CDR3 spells CASSSSGTGVPLSREQYF. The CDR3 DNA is TGTGCCAGCAGCTCCTCCGGGACAGGGGTCCCCCTCTCGCGCGAGCAGTACTTC.

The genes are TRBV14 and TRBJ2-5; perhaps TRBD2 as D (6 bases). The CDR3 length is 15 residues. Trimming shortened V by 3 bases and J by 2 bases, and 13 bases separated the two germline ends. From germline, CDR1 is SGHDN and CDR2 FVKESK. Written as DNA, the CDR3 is TGTGCCAGCAGCCAGCGGGGAATTCCTCAAGAGACCCAGTACTTC. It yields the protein CASSQRGIPQETQYF.

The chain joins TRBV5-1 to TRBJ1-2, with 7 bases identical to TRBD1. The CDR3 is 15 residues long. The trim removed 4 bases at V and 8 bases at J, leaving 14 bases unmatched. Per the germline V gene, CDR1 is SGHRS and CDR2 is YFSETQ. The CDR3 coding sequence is TGCGCCAGCAGCCGTGAGATAACAGGGGTGGGCGGCTACACCTTC. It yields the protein CASSREITGVGGYTF.

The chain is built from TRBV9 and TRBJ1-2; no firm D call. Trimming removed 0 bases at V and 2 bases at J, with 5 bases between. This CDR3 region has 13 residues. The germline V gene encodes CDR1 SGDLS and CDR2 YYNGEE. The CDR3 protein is CASSVVGNYGYTF. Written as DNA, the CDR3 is TGTGCCAGCAGCGTAGTCGGGAACTATGGCTACACCTTC.

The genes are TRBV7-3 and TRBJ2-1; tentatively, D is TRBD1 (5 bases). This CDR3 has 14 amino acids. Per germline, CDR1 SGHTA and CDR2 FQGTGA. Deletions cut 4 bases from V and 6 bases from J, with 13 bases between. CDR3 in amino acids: CASSSTVSGNEQFF. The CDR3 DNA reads TGTGCCAGCAGCTCGACAGTCAGTGGCAATGAGCAGTTCTTC.

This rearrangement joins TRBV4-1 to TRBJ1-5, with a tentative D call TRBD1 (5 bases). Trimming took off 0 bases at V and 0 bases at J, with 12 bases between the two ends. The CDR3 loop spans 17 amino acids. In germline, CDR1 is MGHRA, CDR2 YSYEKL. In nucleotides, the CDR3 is TGCGCCAGCAGCCAAGATCTACAGGCGATTAGCAATCAGCCCCAGCATTTT. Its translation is CASSQDLQAISNQPQHF.

Here the CDR3 DNA reads TGTGCCAGCAGTTGGGACAGGAGCTACGAGCAGTACTTC. Protein product: CASSWDRSYEQYF. The J gene is TRBJ2-7, the V gene TRBV27, with 8 bases aligning to TRBD1. This CDR3 has 13 residues. The junction had 2 bases not matched to a gene; V was cut back by 4 bases and J by 3 bases. The germline V gene has CDR1 MNHEY and CDR2 SMNVEV (reference sequence).

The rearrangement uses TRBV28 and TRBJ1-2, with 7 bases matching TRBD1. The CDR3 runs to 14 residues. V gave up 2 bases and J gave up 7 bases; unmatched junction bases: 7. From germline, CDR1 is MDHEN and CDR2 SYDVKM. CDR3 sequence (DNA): TGTGCCAGCAGTTTAGGCAGGGGGTCTCGTGGCTACACCTTC. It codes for CASSLGRGSRGYTF.

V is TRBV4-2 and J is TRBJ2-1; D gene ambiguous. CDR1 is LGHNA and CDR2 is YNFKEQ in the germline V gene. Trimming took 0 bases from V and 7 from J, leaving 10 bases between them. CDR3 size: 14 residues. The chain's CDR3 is CASSQDISLNEQFF. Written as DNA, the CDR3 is TGTGCCAGCAGCCAAGATATCTCTTTGAATGAGCAGTTCTTC.